These 18 T cell receptor beta chains were sequenced from one sample in a study of T cell repertoires in cytomegalovirus infection. TCRdb processed the reads anew with MiXCR; each CDR3 protein has one entry. Here the sample spans approximately 270,000 distinct CDR3 sequences, 20% to 25% being singletons. Antigens of these TCRs are unknown. Sequencing was performed on cultured PBMCs, taken from culture after CMV antigen stimulation. Every receptor here comes from a human donor in good health (CMV status not recorded). Some clones in this sample may be carry-over from other donors' samples.

This clonotype was observed at least ten times. The CDR3 protein is CASSPNNYGYTF. The DNA for the CDR3 is TGTGCCAGCAGCCCAAACAACTATGGCTACACCTTC. This chain connects TRBV6-1 to TRBJ1-2; D ambiguous. The CDR3 is made up of 12 amino acids. Germline V CDR1 and CDR2: MNHNS, SASEGT. The germline V and J ends were trimmed by 6 bases and 2 bases, with 7 bases remaining between them.

The J gene is TRBJ2-3, the V gene TRBV20-1, with a tentative D call TRBD1 (6 bases). Germline assignment: CDR1 DFQATT and CDR2 SNEGSKA (reference sequence). V was shortened by 5 bases and J by 0 bases, with 15 bases between the two germline ends. The CDR3 is made up of 15 amino acids. CDR3: CSARSRDTSTDTQYF. The CDR3 DNA is TGCAGTGCTCGCTCCCGGGACACTAGCACAGATACGCAGTATTTT.

The chain links TRBV19 to TRBJ2-1; possible D gene TRBD2, 5 bases. The CDR3 extends over 15 amino acids. V was pared by 3 bases and J by 2 bases, with 11 bases between. Germline values: CDR1 LNHDA, CDR2 SQIVND (reference sequence). In nucleotides, the CDR3 is TGTGCCAGTAGTATCGGTGGGAGTACCTACAATGAGCAGTTCTTC. Translated: CASSIGGSTYNEQFF.

V usage is TRBV5-4 and J usage is TRBJ1-2; D not certain. V lost 0 bases and J lost 3, with 15 bases in between. The CDR3 is made up of 16 amino acids. Per germline, CDR1 SGHNT and CDR2 YYREEE (reference sequence). The CDR3 DNA reads TGTGCCAGCAGCTTGGGATGGGCAGGAGAGTACTATGGCTACACCTTC. Its protein is CASSLGWAGEYYGYTF.

The rearrangement uses TRBV10-3 and TRBJ1-5; D unclear. Germline V CDR1 and CDR2: ENHRY, SYGVKD. This CDR3 spans 13 amino acids. V was trimmed by 6 bases and J by 6 bases, leaving 12 bases between them. The CDR3 spells CAIRKGLGQPQHF. The DNA for the CDR3 is TGTGCCATCAGGAAAGGGCTGGGTCAGCCCCAGCATTTT.

The sample holds a few counts of this clonotype. J is TRBJ2-1 and V is TRBV4-2; TRBD2 matches 7 bases. This CDR3 comprises 13 residues. With 4 bases clipped from V and 10 bases from J, the junction kept 7 bases outside the gene matches. Germline V gives CDR1 LGHNA, CDR2 YNFKEQ. In DNA, the CDR3 is TGTGCCAGCAGCCTTGGGACTACCGGGGAGCAGTTCTTC. Translation: CASSLGTTGEQFF.

The table lists this clonotype with many counts. This chain links TRBV19 with TRBJ2-1, with D uncertain. The CDR3 totals 14 residues. The V end was cut by 7 bases, the J end by 2 bases, with 12 bases between. The V gene's germline CDR1 is LNHDA and CDR2 SQIVND (reference sequence). The CDR3 protein is CASKERPPYNEQFF. CDR3 coding DNA: TGTGCCAGTAAGGAAAGGCCGCCCTACAATGAGCAGTTCTTC.

This chain connects TRBV19 to TRBJ2-1; D is unresolved. The CDR3 is 15 amino acids. Trimming removed 5 bases at V and 6 bases at J, with 17 bases between. The germline CDR1 and CDR2 sequences are LNHDA and SQIVND (reference sequence). CDR3 region: CASSSARRRGNEQFF. CDR3 coding DNA: TGTGCCAGTAGTTCAGCCCGAAGGAGAGGCAATGAGCAGTTCTTC.

The rearrangement joins TRBV12-3 or TRBV12-4 to TRBJ1-2, with D possibly TRBD1 on 6 matching bases. There are 13 residues in the CDR3. V shed 6 bases and J shed 4 bases, with 12 bases lying between them. Here the CDR3 reads CASRSQGVYGYTF. In nucleotides, the CDR3 is TGTGCCAGCAGGTCACAGGGAGTCTATGGCTACACCTTC.

The sample holds many counts of this clonotype. The chain recombines TRBV7-8 with TRBJ2-7, with 9 bases lining up with TRBD2. This CDR3 region has 15 residues. The J segment lost 4 bases and the V segment lost 5 bases, leaving 9 bases of the junction unmatched. Per germline, CDR1 SGHVS and CDR2 FQNEAQ. CDR3 in amino acids: CASSRLAGVGYEQYF. DNA for the CDR3: TGTGCCAGCAGCAGATTAGCGGGAGTTGGATACGAGCAGTACTTC.

This clonotype was observed a handful of times. The chain combines TRBV5-1 with TRBJ2-7, with 11 bases matching TRBD2. The CDR3 is 15 residues long. CDR1 SGHRS and CDR2 YFSETQ come from the germline V gene. V dropped 5 bases and J dropped 7; count of bases not matched to a gene: 11. In nucleotides, the CDR3 is TGCGCCAGCAGGCCTCGACTAGCGGGGCCTAGAGAGCAGTACTTC. As protein: CASRPRLAGPREQYF.

There are a few counts of this clonotype. The chain has TRBV7-3 and TRBJ1-3; no clear D. Deletions cut 4 bases from V and 2 bases from J, with 12 bases between. CDR1 and CDR2 (germline): SGHTA, FQGTGA. This CDR3 comprises 15 residues. CDR3 coding DNA: TGTGCCAGCAGCTCCGGTGCCGTGACTGGAAACACCATATATTTT. It specifies CASSSGAVTGNTIYF. Full variable domain (missing parts from reference TRBV7-3 and TRBJ1-3): GAGVSQTPSNKVTEKGKYVELRCDPISGHTALYWYRQSLGQGPEFLIYFQGTGAADDSGLPNDRFFAVRPEGSVSTLKIQRTERGDSAVYLCASSSGAVTGNTIYFGEGSWLTVV.

There are a few counts of this clonotype. The V gene is TRBV10-2, the J gene TRBJ1-2; 11 bases are shared with TRBD1. V shed 7 bases, J shed 0 bases, and the junction held 4 bases outside the gene matches. Looked up from germline, CDR1 is WSHSY and CDR2 is SAAADI. The CDR3 length is 15 residues. CDR3 amino acids: CASNPGQGANYGYTF. The DNA for the CDR3 is TGCGCCAGCAACCCGGGACAGGGGGCTAACTATGGCTACACCTTC.

The table lists this clonotype with a few counts. V usage is TRBV12-3 or TRBV12-4 and J usage is TRBJ1-5, with D unclear. The CDR3 sequence is 17 residues long. Trimming cost V 3 bases and J 0 bases, with 15 bases left between them. The CDR3 region is CASSFQPGEGSNQPQHF. The CDR3 region has the DNA TGTGCCAGCAGTTTCCAACCTGGGGAGGGTAGCAATCAGCCCCAGCATTTT.

The V gene is TRBV20-1, the J gene TRBJ2-1, with 10 bases that match TRBD2. The CDR3 loop spans 14 amino acids. The germline V gene has CDR1 DFQATT and CDR2 SNEGSKA (reference sequence). V shed 1 base and J 6 bases; nucleotides not matched to a gene: 3. The CDR3 bases are TGCAGTGCTAGAGTCGCTAGCGGGAGCAATGAGCAGTTCTTC. Translating it yields CSARVASGSNEQFF.

This clonotype was found many times. This chain joins TRBV7-2 and TRBJ1-6; D gene uncertain. Deletions cut 5 bases from V and 5 bases from J, with 4 bases between. CDR1 is SGHTA, CDR2 FQGNSA, per germline. The CDR3 extends over 12 amino acids. CDR3 in amino acids: CASSTNNSPLHF. DNA for the CDR3: TGTGCCAGCAGCACGAATAATTCACCCCTCCACTTT.

The chain has TRBV19 and TRBJ2-5; TRBD1 might be the D (6 bases). The germline CDR1 and CDR2 sequences are LNHDA and SQIVND (reference sequence). This CDR3 is built from 14 residues. The germline V and J ends were trimmed by 5 bases and 5 bases, with 15 bases remaining between them. CDR3 in amino acids: CASSSLQGLETQYF. Here the CDR3 DNA reads TGTGCCAGTAGTTCCTTACAGGGTCTGGAGACCCAGTACTTC.

J is TRBJ2-7 and V is TRBV6-1, with 14 nucleotides matching TRBD2. The CDR3 is 14 residues long. Germline CDR1 MNHNS, CDR2 SASEGT. The V gene end was trimmed by 6 bases and the J gene end by 5 bases; junction bases not matched to a gene: 3. The CDR3: CASSGTSGSNEQYF. CDR3 nucleotides: TGTGCCAGCAGCGGGACTAGCGGGAGCAACGAGCAGTACTTC.